One sample yielded the 21 T cell receptor beta chains listed below, sequenced in a study of T cell repertoires in cytomegalovirus infection. A single record per CDR3 protein comes from TCRdb applying MiXCR to the reads. The profile shows about 360,000 distinct CDR3 sequences, around a sixth of them singletons. Sequencing was performed on PBMCs. The receptor source for this set is a human donor in good health (CMV status not recorded). Some clones in this sample may be carry-over from other donors' samples.

This clonotype showed up many times. This sequence joins TRBV7-8 and TRBJ2-1; weak D call: TRBD1 (6 bases). The CDR3 contains 14 residues. Germline V gives CDR1 SGHVS, CDR2 FQNEAQ. V lost 5 bases and J lost 5, with 13 bases in between. CDR3 sequence: CASSRTAGHNEQFF. CDR3 bases: TGTGCCAGCAGCCGGACAGCTGGCCACAATGAGCAGTTCTTC.

The V gene is TRBV13, the J gene TRBJ2-7; the D call may be TRBD1 or TRBD2 (5 bases each). Trimming stripped 4 bases from V and 6 bases from J, with 13 bases between. The CDR3 runs to 13 residues. Per the germline V gene, CDR1 is PRHDT and CDR2 is FYEKMQ (reference sequence). The chain's CDR3 is CASSSGPLLEQYF. The CDR3 nucleotides are TGTGCCAGCAGCTCGGGACCACTCCTCGAGCAGTACTTC.

This clonotype was seen a handful of times. The chain is built from TRBV4-3 and TRBJ2-3, with a tentative D call TRBD2 (5 bases). V lost 1 base, J lost 0 bases, and 14 bases lay in between. Per the germline V gene, CDR1 is LGHNA and CDR2 is YSLEER. CDR3 length: 17 residues. The CDR3 region has the DNA TGCGCCAGCAGCCAAGCTCAAGCGGTACCTAGCACAGATACGCAGTATTTT. It specifies CASSQAQAVPSTDTQYF.

This clonotype turned up a few times. This chain links TRBV6-5 with TRBJ2-3; D unresolved. Per germline, CDR1 MNHEY and CDR2 SVGAGI. This CDR3 is 11 amino acids long. Trimming cost V 8 bases and J 4 bases, with 7 bases left between them. The CDR3 DNA reads as TGTGCCAGCGGTTCGGCAGATACGCAGTATTTT. Its protein product is CASGSADTQYF.

The CDR3 DNA reads TGTGCCAGCACCGAACTTGGGTCCTACGAGCAGTACTTC. As protein: CASTELGSYEQYF. This chain joins TRBV28 and TRBJ2-7; no definite D call. V was shortened by 7 bases and J by 1 base, with 11 bases between the two germline ends. There are 13 residues in the CDR3. CDR1 and CDR2 (germline): MDHEN, SYDVKM.

This rearrangement joins TRBV4-1 to TRBJ1-1; D not resolved. The ends were cut back, 6 bases at V and 3 bases at J, with 14 bases in the middle. Germline values: CDR1 MGHRA, CDR2 YSYEKL. The CDR3 is 14 amino acids. CDR3: CASRGPLKDTEAFF. CDR3 coding DNA: TGCGCCAGCAGAGGACCCTTGAAGGACACTGAAGCTTTCTTT.

This clonotype was detected only a few times. The chain is built from TRBV5-5 and TRBJ1-4; D is uncertain. The CDR3 consists of 13 residues. Germline V gene data show CDR1 as SGHKS and CDR2 as YYEKEE (reference sequence). V was trimmed by 3 bases and J by 1 base, leaving 4 bases between them. The DNA of the CDR3 is TGTGCCAGCAGCTCACAAACTAATGAAAAACTGTTTTTT. Residues: CASSSQTNEKLFF.

This clonotype has only one observation. A much larger clone lies a single base off, so this may be a read error. J is TRBJ1-3 and V is TRBV7-2; D is possibly TRBD1 (5 bases). This CDR3 contains 13 residues. Germline assignment: CDR1 SGHTA and CDR2 FQGNSA. The CDR3 here is CSSSFRGGNTIYF. The CDR3 nucleotides are TGTTCCAGCAGCTTCCGGGGCGGAAACACCATATATTTT.

V usage is TRBV28 and J usage is TRBJ1-2; perhaps TRBD1 as D (6 bases). The V end lost 3 bases, the J end lost 6 bases, and 17 bases lay between the germline ends. The germline CDR1 and CDR2 sequences are MDHEN and SYDVKM. The CDR3 runs 15 residues. CDR3 region: CASSFDRTVKNGYTF. CDR3 sequence (DNA): TGTGCCAGCAGTTTTGACCGGACAGTTAAGAATGGCTACACCTTC.

This clonotype was seen repeatedly, ten times or more. This chain connects TRBV7-9 to TRBJ2-1; perhaps TRBD2 as D (6 bases). Trimming removed 5 bases from V and 2 bases from J, with 10 bases in between. Per germline, CDR1 SEHNR and CDR2 FQNEAQ (reference sequence). This CDR3 spans 14 amino acids. This chain's CDR3 is CASSRGVPYNEQFF. The DNA for the CDR3 is TGTGCCAGCAGCCGCGGGGTACCCTACAATGAGCAGTTCTTC. Combining the CDR3 with reference TRBV7-9 and TRBJ2-1 gives the whole variable domain DTGVSQNPRHKITKRGQNVTFRCDPISEHNRLYWYRQTLGQGPEFLTYFQNEAQLEKSRLLSDRFSAERPKGSFSTLEIQRTEQGDSAMYLCASSRGVPYNEQFFGPGTRLTVL.

The genes are TRBV6-5 and TRBJ2-1, with 16 bases lining up with TRBD2. Per the germline V gene, CDR1 is MNHEY and CDR2 is SVGAGI. Unmatched junction bases numbered 10, after V lost 5 bases and J lost 6 bases. This CDR3 is 18 amino acids long. CDR3 bases: TGTGCCAGCAGTCTCCTGGGACTAGCGGGAGGGGGGGGCAATGAGCAGTTCTTC. It codes for CASSLLGLAGGGGNEQFF.

This clonotype was found many times. The junction departs from the called germline gene at one end, perhaps through a read error. The rearrangement links TRBV12-3 or TRBV12-4 to TRBJ1-6; D remains unclear. The CDR3 is 14 amino acids. This CDR3 reads CASSLGLSNSPLHF. CDR3 bases: TGTGCCAGCAGCTTAGGGTTAAGTAATTCACCCCTCCACTTT.

This clonotype showed up many times. The chain combines TRBV7-6 with TRBJ2-1; 9 bases line up with TRBD1. Germline trimming cut 6 bases from V and 0 bases from J; bases unmatched to any gene: 18. This CDR3 is built from 20 residues. CDR1 is SGHVS, CDR2 FNYEAQ, per germline. The chain's CDR3 is CASSGARGQGGENSYNEQFF. CDR3 sequence (DNA): TGTGCCAGCAGTGGTGCCCGGGGACAGGGCGGGGAGAACTCCTACAATGAGCAGTTCTTC.

There are a few counts of this clonotype. The chain combines TRBV20-1 with TRBJ2-3; 11 bases map to TRBD2. V shed 2 bases, J shed 8 bases, and the junction held 18 bases outside the gene matches. Per the germline V gene, CDR1 is DFQATT and CDR2 is SNEGSKA (reference sequence). The length of the CDR3 is 18 residues. As DNA, the CDR3 is TGCAGTGCTAGAAACACCCTAGGACTAGCGGGCCCTATTGGTACGCAGTATTTT. The encoded protein is CSARNTLGLAGPIGTQYF.

This chain links TRBV7-8 with TRBJ1-1; D not resolved. The germline V gene has CDR1 SGHVS and CDR2 FQNEAQ. V lost 2 bases, J lost 10 bases, and 11 bases lay in between. The CDR3 covers 12 residues. Written as DNA, the CDR3 is TGTGCCAGCAGCTTAAACCCGGAATTAGCTTTCTTT. This sequence encodes CASSLNPELAFF.

In its sample, this clonotype was seen a few times. The chain is built from TRBV5-5 and TRBJ2-5; 7 positions agree with TRBD2. Germline V gene sequence: CDR1 SGHKS, CDR2 YYEKEE (reference sequence). Trimming removed 0 bases from V and 2 bases from J; junction bases left unmatched: 13. The CDR3 runs 18 residues. The CDR3 spells CASSLDIRAGTRQETQYF. As DNA, the CDR3 is TGTGCCAGCAGCTTGGATATTAGAGCGGGAACCCGACAAGAGACCCAGTACTTC.

This clonotype was recorded many times. The V and J genes are TRBV7-8 and TRBJ2-7; TRBD1 agrees at 7 bases. J was trimmed by 6 bases and V by 1 base; bases with no gene match: 12. This CDR3 is built from 16 residues. Germline V gives CDR1 SGHVS, CDR2 FQNEAQ. The CDR3 DNA reads TGTGCCAGCAGCTTAGTGGTCCCCTTCTACAGGGGCGAGCAGTACTTC. It encodes CASSLVVPFYRGEQYF.

The chain employs TRBV3-1 and TRBJ2-1; D is undetermined. This CDR3 is 14 amino acids long. Germline V CDR1 and CDR2: LGHDT, YNNKEL (reference sequence). V lost 4 bases, J lost 12 bases, and 19 bases lay in between. CDR3 in amino acids: CASSLLDSSKLQFF. CDR3 DNA sequence: TGTGCCAGCAGCCTCCTCGACTCCTCTAAATTGCAGTTCTTC.

In this sample, this clonotype turned up many times. J is TRBJ2-7 and V is TRBV11-2; D perhaps matches TRBD1 (6 bases). V was cut by 5 bases and J by 6 bases, with 14 bases left in between. Germline V gene data show CDR1 as SGHAT and CDR2 as FQNNGV. The CDR3 totals 13 residues. CDR3: CASSLFQGFEQYF. CDR3 coding DNA: TGTGCCAGCAGCCTATTCCAGGGGTTCGAGCAGTACTTC. The full variable domain, completed using reference TRBV11-2 and TRBJ2-7, is EAGVAQSPRYKIIEKRQSVAFWCNPISGHATLYWYQQILGQGPKLLIQFQNNGVVDDSQLPKDRFSAERLKGVDSTLKIQPAKLEDSAVYLCASSLFQGFEQYFGPGTRLTVT.

The J gene is TRBJ2-3, the V gene TRBV20-1; D ambiguous. Germline CDR1 and CDR2: DFQATT and SNEGSKA (reference sequence). The CDR3 spans 14 residues. V shed 0 bases and J shed 5 bases, with 12 bases lying between them. CDR3 residues: CSARDGLVGDTQYF. The CDR3 DNA follows: TGCAGTGCTAGAGATGGGTTAGTGGGAGATACGCAGTATTTT.

This clonotype has a count of ten or more. The chain's CDR3 is CASSLDPLAGYGYTF. The CDR3 DNA reads as TGTGCCAGCAGCTTAGATCCGCTGGCAGGTTATGGCTACACCTTC. The chain recombines TRBV7-2 with TRBJ1-2, with D hard to call. This CDR3 has 15 residues. CDR1 is SGHTA and CDR2 is FQGNSA in the germline V gene. V lost 1 base and J 5 bases, leaving 14 bases between the germline ends.